The 16 T cell receptor beta chains given below trace back to one sample, sequenced in a study of regulatory T cells in long-lasting Graves disease. The time point is: newly diagnosed GD, antithyroid drugs for less than 3 months. RNA from PBMCs was the source of the TCR library. HTBI primers from iRepertoire and Arm-PCR of CDR3 regions yielded the TCR beta libraries. MiXCR was run by TCRdb on the multiplex PCR reads, yielding one entry per CDR3 protein. The sample lists more than 300,000 distinct CDR3 sequences; 15% to 20% were seen once. These data also formed part of another study, on T cells in Graves' hyperthyroidism and ophthalmopathy.

Sequenced material: peripheral blood mononuclear cells (PBMCs), taken at new diagnosis, from a patient treated with antithyroid drugs. These receptors were taken from a woman aged 18-35 years with Graves disease.

This clonotype has ten or more counts. The chain employs TRBV6-1 and TRBJ2-5; D is ambiguous. The germline V gene has CDR1 MNHNS and CDR2 SASEGT. CDR3 size: 12 residues. Trimming stripped 8 bases from V and 6 bases from J, with 13 bases between. CDR3 amino acids: CASQSPPKTQYF. The DNA for the CDR3 is TGTGCCAGCCAATCACCCCCGAAGACCCAGTACTTC.

In this sample, this clonotype turned up a few times. The chain combines TRBV10-3 with TRBJ1-4; D is perhaps TRBD1 (5 bases). Germline-derived CDR1 and CDR2 are ENHRY and SYGVKD. The CDR3 length is 16 residues. V lost 2 bases to trimming and J lost 7 bases, with 17 bases between them. DNA for the CDR3: TGTGCCATCAGTGAGGCCCGGGGCGACAAGGGTGAAAAACTGTTTTTT. Its protein product is CAISEARGDKGEKLFF.

The V gene is TRBV27, the J gene TRBJ1-6; tentatively, D is TRBD1 (6 bases). CDR3 length: 14 amino acids. CDR1 is MNHEY, CDR2 SMNVEV, per germline (reference sequence). Deletions cut 7 bases from V and 14 bases from J, with 21 bases between. The CDR3 coding sequence is TGTGCCAGCACCTTACGGGGCAGGGGATCGGCCCTCCACTTT. Translation gives CASTLRGRGSALHF.

This clonotype appeared many times. Being one base from a much bigger clone, this may be a read error. This chain connects TRBV11-3 to TRBJ2-1; no clear D. Germline-derived CDR1 and CDR2 are SGHNT and YENEEA. With 0 bases removed from V and 4 bases from J, the gap between germline ends came to 4 bases. The CDR3 contains 13 residues. The CDR3 loop is CASSLEQYNEQFF. As DNA, the CDR3 is TGTGCCAGCAGCTTAGAACAGTACAATGAGCAGTTCTTC.

In its sample, this clonotype was seen a few times. V usage is TRBV15 and J usage is TRBJ2-5, with a tentative D call TRBD1 (7 bases). V lost 1 base and J lost 5, with 14 bases in between. CDR3 length: 15 residues. Germline CDR1 reads LNHNV; CDR2 reads YYDKDF (reference sequence). The DNA for the CDR3 is TGTGCCACCAGCAGAGGTGGAGGGGGCGGTGAGACCCAGTACTTC. Protein: CATSRGGGGGETQYF.

This clonotype was seen repeatedly, ten times or more. V and J are TRBV20-1 and TRBJ2-1; D is ambiguous. The V end was cut by 2 bases, the J end by 9 bases, with 14 bases between. The CDR3 runs to 13 residues. CDR1 and CDR2 (germline): DFQATT, SNEGSKA (reference sequence). Here the CDR3 reads CSARPGGVLEQFF. In nucleotides, the CDR3 is TGCAGTGCTAGACCTGGCGGCGTCCTTGAGCAGTTCTTC.

At least ten counts were recorded for this clonotype. At one end, the junction sequence differs from germline, possibly due to a read error. The chain has TRBV7-9 and TRBJ2-7, with 10 bases matching TRBD2. The CDR3 runs 14 residues. Germline V gives CDR1 SEHNR, CDR2 FQNEAQ (reference sequence). In nucleotides, the CDR3 is TGTGCCAGCAGCTTAGCGCTAGCTAGCGGGAGTTTCCACTTC. Protein sequence: CASSLALASGSFHF.

This clonotype has ten or more counts. The V and J genes are TRBV20-1 and TRBJ1-6; D is uncertain. Trimming removed 6 bases at V and 9 bases at J, with 15 bases between. CDR1 DFQATT and CDR2 SNEGSKA come from the germline V gene (reference sequence). CDR3 length: 13 residues. In DNA form, the CDR3 reads TGCAGTGCGAAAGGACTGGTGGGTTCACCCCTCCACTTT. As protein: CSAKGLVGSPLHF.

This clonotype occurred many times. At one end the junction does not follow the germline gene, possibly because of a read error. The rearrangement links TRBV27 to TRBJ2-6; no clear D. This CDR3 has 14 residues. The germline gives CDR1 MNHEY, CDR2 SMNVEV (reference sequence). Here the CDR3 DNA reads TGTGCCAGCAGTCTATCCCCTGGGGCCAACGTCCTGACTTTC. As protein: CASSLSPGANVLTF.

With regard to this clonotype: Given a much more abundant clone one base away, this may be a read error. The genes are TRBV30 and TRBJ1-1; D perhaps matches TRBD1 (5 bases). The CDR3 is made up of 11 amino acids. CDR1 and CDR2 from the germline V gene are GTSNPN and SVGIG (reference sequence). The ends were cut back, 7 bases at V and 6 bases at J, with 12 bases in the middle. CDR3: CAYLRGAEAFF. CDR3 DNA: TGTGCCTACCTTCGGGGGGCTGAAGCTTTCTTT.

This clonotype was observed at least ten times. J is TRBJ2-5 and V is TRBV5-1; D unresolved. The CDR3 loop spans 17 amino acids. V was pared by 0 bases and J by 0 bases, with 15 bases between. Germline CDR1 reads SGHRS; CDR2 reads YFSETQ. The CDR3 protein is CASSLDVGYSDQETQYF. DNA of the CDR3: TGCGCCAGCAGCTTGGATGTGGGGTACTCGGACCAAGAGACCCAGTACTTC.

This clonotype occurred a few times. The chain carries TRBV4-1 and TRBJ2-7, with TRBD1 identical over 7 bases. The ends lost 4 bases at V and 5 bases at J; junction bases unmatched: 5. The CDR3 sequence is 13 residues long. Germline CDR1 is MGHRA and CDR2 is YSYEKL. The CDR3: CASSRGGSDEQYF. The DNA for the CDR3 is TGCGCCAGCAGCCGAGGGGGCAGCGACGAGCAGTACTTC.

Ten or more counts support this clonotype. CDR3 residues: CASGSGPQETQYF. The CDR3 DNA reads TGTGCCAGCGGTTCGGGGCCCCAAGAGACCCAGTACTTC. V usage is TRBV7-9 and J usage is TRBJ2-5; D may correspond to TRBD1 or TRBD2 (5 bases each). Trimming removed 8 bases from V and 1 base from J, with 11 bases in between. The germline V gene has CDR1 SEHNR and CDR2 FQNEAQ (reference sequence). This CDR3 has 13 amino acids.

The CDR3 region has the DNA TGTGCCAGCAGCTTACACAGCGGGGACACTGAAGCTTTCTTT. Translating gives CASSLHSGDTEAFF. This chain connects TRBV7-9 to TRBJ1-1; D call uncertain. The germline V gene has CDR1 SEHNR and CDR2 FQNEAQ (reference sequence). This CDR3 has 14 residues. V lost 2 bases to trimming and J lost 3 bases, with 10 bases between them.

This clonotype was detected a few times. The genes are TRBV25-1 and TRBJ2-7; D not certain. Germline loops: CDR1 MGHDK, CDR2 SYGVNS. The V end was cut by 5 bases, the J end by 1 base, with 12 bases between. The CDR3 contains 14 residues. The DNA of the CDR3 is TGTGCCAGCAGTCCACCCTTAGTTTCCTACGAGCAGTACTTC. This codes for CASSPPLVSYEQYF.

This clonotype has a handful of counts. The chain links TRBV6-1 to TRBJ1-1; 8 positions agree with TRBD1. Germline CDR1 MNHNS, CDR2 SASEGT. Trimming cost V 6 bases and J 0 bases; bases outside gene matches: 3. This CDR3 is 14 amino acids long. In DNA, the CDR3 is TGTGCCAGCAGCAGGGACAGGTTGAACACTGAAGCTTTCTTT. The encoded protein is CASSRDRLNTEAFF.